The 3 T cell receptor beta chains presented below share a single source sample, sequenced in a study of OX40 agonist ivuxolimab in advanced cancers. The protocol was immunoSEQ multiplex PCR, while the TCRdb copy is restricted to in-frame clones and leaves out a portion. The table includes fewer than 85,000 clones, approximately 80% detected once. Sample: CD4+ or CD8+ T cells sorted from blood, taken in a trial of the OX40 agonist ivuxolimab. All receptors derive from an adult with an advanced solid tumor such as melanoma, head and neck, liver or kidney cancer.

The gene calls are TRBV7-6 and TRBJ1-1; D perhaps matches TRBD1 (5 bases). The V gene's germline CDR1 is SGHVS and CDR2 FNYEAQ. The CDR3 is made up of 15 amino acids. V lost 5 bases and J lost 0, with 13 bases in between. CDR3 sequence (DNA): TGTGCCAGCAGCAAGGGCCGGGGGGTGAACACTGAAGCTTTCTTT. Protein sequence: CASSKGRGVNTEAFF.

V gene TRBV11-3 combines with J gene TRBJ2-1, with 9 bases matching TRBD2. The germline CDR1 and CDR2 sequences are SGHNT and YENEEA. The CDR3 loop spans 15 amino acids. Trimming took 3 bases from V and 5 from J; bases not matched to a gene: 5. CDR3 loop: CASSFYGGRDNEQFF. The CDR3 bases are TGTGCCAGCAGCTTTTACGGCGGGAGGGACAATGAGCAGTTCTTC.

The rearrangement joins TRBV6-1 to TRBJ1-5; D is unclear. V was pared by 1 base and J by 9 bases, with 10 bases between. CDR3 length: 13 amino acids. The germline CDR1 and CDR2 sequences are MNHNS and SASEGT. The CDR3 is CASSEGGIRPQHF. The CDR3 DNA follows: TGTGCCAGCAGTGAAGGAGGGATCCGGCCCCAGCATTTT.